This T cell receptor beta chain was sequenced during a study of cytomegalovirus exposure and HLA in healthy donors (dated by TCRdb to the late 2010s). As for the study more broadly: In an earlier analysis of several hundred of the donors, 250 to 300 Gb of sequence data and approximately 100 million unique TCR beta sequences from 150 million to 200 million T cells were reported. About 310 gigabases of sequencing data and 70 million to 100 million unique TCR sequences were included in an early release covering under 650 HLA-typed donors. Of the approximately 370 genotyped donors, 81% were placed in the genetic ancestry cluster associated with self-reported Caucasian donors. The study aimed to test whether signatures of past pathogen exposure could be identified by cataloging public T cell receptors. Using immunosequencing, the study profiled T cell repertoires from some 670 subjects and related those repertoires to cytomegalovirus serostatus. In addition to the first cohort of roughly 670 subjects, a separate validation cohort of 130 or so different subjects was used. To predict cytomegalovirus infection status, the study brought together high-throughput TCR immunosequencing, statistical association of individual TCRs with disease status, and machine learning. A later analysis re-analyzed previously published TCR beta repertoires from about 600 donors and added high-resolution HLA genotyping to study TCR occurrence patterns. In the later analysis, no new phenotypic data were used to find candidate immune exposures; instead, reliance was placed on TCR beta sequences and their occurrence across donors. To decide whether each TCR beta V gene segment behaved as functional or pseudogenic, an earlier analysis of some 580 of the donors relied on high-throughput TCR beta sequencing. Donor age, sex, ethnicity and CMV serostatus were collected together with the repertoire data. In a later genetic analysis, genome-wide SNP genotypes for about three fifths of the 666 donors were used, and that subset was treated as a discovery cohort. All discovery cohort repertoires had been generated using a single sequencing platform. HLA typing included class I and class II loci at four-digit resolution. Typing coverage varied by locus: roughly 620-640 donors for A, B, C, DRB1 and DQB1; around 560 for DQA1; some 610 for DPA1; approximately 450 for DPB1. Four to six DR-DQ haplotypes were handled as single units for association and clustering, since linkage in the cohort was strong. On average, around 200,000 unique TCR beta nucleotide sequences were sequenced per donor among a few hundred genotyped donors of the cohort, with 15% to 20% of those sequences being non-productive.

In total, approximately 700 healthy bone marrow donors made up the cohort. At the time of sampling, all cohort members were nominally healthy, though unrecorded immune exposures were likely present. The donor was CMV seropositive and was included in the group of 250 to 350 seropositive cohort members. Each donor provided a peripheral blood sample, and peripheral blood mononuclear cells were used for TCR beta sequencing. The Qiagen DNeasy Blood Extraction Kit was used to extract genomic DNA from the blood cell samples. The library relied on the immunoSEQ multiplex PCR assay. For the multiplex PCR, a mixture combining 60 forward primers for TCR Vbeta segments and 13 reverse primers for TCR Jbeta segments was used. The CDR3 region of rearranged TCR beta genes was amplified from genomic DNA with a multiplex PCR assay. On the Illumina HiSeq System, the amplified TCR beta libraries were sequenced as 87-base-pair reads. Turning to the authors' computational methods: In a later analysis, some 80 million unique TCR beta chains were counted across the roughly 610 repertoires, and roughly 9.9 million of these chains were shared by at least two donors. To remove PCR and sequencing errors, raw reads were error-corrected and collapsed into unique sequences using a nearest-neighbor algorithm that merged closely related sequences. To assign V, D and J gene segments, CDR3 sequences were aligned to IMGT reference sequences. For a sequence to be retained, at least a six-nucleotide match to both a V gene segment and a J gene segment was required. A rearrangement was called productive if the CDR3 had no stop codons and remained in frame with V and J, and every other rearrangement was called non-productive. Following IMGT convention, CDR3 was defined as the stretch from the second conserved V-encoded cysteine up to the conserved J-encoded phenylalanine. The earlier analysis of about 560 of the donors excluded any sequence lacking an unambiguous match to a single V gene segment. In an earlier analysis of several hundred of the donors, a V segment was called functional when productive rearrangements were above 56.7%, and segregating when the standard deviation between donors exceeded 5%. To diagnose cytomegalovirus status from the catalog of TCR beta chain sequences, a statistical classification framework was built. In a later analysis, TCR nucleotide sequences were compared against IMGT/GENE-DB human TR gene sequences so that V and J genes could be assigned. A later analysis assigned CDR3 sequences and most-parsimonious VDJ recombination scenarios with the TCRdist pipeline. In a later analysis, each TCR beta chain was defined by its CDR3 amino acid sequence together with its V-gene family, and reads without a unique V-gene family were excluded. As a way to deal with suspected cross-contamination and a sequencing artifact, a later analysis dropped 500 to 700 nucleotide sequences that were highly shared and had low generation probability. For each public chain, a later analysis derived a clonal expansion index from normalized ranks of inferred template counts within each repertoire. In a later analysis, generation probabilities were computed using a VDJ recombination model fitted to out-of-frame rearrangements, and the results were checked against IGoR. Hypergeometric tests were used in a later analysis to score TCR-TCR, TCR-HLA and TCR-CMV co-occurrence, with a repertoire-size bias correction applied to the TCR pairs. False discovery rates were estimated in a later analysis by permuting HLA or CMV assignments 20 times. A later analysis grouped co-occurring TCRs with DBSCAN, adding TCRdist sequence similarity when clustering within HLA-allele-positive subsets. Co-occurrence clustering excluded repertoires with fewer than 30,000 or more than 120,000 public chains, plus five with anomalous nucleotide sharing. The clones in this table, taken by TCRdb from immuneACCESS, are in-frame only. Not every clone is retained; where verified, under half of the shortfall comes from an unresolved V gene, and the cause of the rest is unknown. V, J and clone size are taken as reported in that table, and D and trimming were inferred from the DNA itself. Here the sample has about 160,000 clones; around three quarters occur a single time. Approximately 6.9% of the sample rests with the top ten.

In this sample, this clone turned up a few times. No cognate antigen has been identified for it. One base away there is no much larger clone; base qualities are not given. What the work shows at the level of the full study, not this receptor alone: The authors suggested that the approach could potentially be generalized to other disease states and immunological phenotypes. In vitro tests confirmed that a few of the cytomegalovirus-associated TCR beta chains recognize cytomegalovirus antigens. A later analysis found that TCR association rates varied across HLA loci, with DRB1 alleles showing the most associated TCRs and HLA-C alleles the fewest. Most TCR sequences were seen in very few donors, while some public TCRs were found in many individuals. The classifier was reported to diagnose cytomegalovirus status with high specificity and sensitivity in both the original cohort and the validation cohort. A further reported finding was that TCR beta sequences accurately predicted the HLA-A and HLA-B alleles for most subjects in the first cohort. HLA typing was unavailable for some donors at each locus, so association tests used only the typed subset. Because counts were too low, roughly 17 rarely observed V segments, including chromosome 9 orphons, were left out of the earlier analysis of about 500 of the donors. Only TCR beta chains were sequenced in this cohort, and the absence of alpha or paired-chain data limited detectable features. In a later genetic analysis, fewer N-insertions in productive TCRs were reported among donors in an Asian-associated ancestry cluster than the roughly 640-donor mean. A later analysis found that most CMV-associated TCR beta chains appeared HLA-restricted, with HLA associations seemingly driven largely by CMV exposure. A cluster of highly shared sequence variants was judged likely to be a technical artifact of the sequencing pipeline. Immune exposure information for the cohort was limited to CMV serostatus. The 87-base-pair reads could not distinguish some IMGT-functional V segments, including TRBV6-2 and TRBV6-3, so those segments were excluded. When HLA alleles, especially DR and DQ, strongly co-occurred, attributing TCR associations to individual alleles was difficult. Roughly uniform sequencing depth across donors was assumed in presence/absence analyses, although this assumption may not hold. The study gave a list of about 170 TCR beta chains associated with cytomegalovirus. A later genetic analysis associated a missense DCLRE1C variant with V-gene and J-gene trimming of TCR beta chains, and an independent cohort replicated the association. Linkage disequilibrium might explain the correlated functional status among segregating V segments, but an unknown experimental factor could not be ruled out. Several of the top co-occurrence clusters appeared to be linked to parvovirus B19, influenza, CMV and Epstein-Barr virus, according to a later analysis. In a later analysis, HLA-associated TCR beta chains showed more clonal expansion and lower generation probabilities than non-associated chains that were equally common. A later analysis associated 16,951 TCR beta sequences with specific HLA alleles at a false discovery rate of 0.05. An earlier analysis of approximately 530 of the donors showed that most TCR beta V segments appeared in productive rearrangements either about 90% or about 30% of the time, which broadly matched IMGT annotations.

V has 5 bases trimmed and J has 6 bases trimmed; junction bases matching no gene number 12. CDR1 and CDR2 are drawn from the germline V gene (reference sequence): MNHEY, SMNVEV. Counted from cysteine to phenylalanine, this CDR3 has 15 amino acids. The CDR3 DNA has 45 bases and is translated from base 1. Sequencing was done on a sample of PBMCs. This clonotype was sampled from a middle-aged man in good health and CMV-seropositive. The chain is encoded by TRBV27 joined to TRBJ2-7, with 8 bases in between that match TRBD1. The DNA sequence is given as TGTGCCAGCAGTCTTGCGAGGCAGGGGGCAAGCGAGCAGTACTTC. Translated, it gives CASSLARQGASEQYF.